These 8 T cell receptor beta chains share one sample of origin, sequenced in a study of T cells in women clearing cervical HPV infection. The protocol was immunoSEQ multiplex PCR, while the TCRdb copy is restricted to in-frame clones and leaves out a portion. The table lists 31,000 or so clones. Specimen: blood buffy coat. These receptors all come from a woman aged 18 to 75 with a cervical HPV16 infection that either progressed to CIN3+ or cleared (not recorded which).

About this clone itself: The DNA ends 3 residues before the CDR3 does, and the rest of the CDR3 is filled in from the germline J gene. The gene calls are TRBV5-1 and TRBJ2-3, with D tentatively TRBD1 (6 bases). Trimming pared 5 bases from V and 1 base from J, leaving 14 bases between. Germline values: CDR1 SGHRS, CDR2 YFSETQ. The CDR3 has 15 residues. The CDR3: CASRSGEGGTDTQYF. CDR3 bases read: TGCGCCAGCAGAAGTGGAGAGGGGGGCACAGATACG.

Note on this clone: The CDR3 end falls 3 residues outside the read, so it is completed with the germline J gene. The chain combines TRBV19 with TRBJ1-2; D is uncertain. Germline-derived CDR1 and CDR2 are LNHDA and SQIVND (reference sequence). This CDR3 region has 14 residues. Partial CDR3 DNA: TGTGCCAGTAGCCTTGGACTGGAATACAATGAC. It yields the protein CASSLGLEYND. The entire CDR3 reads CASSLGLEYNDYTF.

As for this clone: The CDR3 end lies 3 residues beyond the end of the read and is filled in from the germline J gene. The chain recombines TRBV20-1 with TRBJ1-1, with D tentatively TRBD1 (6 bases). The germline V and J ends were trimmed by 1 base and 5 bases, with 17 bases remaining between them. This CDR3 spans 15 amino acids. Germline CDR1 reads DFQATT; CDR2 reads SNEGSKA (reference sequence). Incomplete CDR3 DNA: TGCAGTGCTAGAGTAAGCGGCAGGGGACCTACTGAA. Translating gives CSARVSGRGPTE. The entire CDR3 protein is CSARVSGRGPTEAFF.

Concerning this clone itself: The DNA ends 3 residues before the CDR3 does, and the rest of the CDR3 is filled in from the germline J gene. V and J are TRBV5-1 and TRBJ1-1; 8 bases map to TRBD1. Trimming took 0 bases from V and 4 from J; bases not matched to a gene: 2. Germline-derived CDR1 and CDR2 are SGHRS and YFSETQ. This CDR3 has 14 residues. The CDR3 loop is CASSLGQGSTEAFF. Incomplete CDR3 DNA: TGCGCCAGCAGCTTGGGACAGGGGAGCACTGAA.

Concerning this clone itself: The read ends 3 residues before the CDR3 terminus; that terminus is restored from the germline J gene. This chain uses TRBV28 with TRBJ2-7; D might be TRBD1 (6 bases). CDR1 is MDHEN, CDR2 SYDVKM, per germline. Deletions cut 5 bases from V and 5 bases from J, with 10 bases between. The CDR3 is made up of 12 amino acids. CDR3 amino acids: CASSGQFHEQYF. CDR3 bases read: TGTGCCAGCAGTGGACAGTTTCACGAG.

As regards this clone: The read ends 3 residues before the CDR3 terminus; that terminus is restored from the germline J gene. The chain carries TRBV19 and TRBJ2-1; 12 nucleotides agree with TRBD2. The CDR3 contains 14 residues. Trimming cost V 6 bases and J 8 bases; bases outside gene matches: 5. Looked up from germline, CDR1 is LNHDA and CDR2 is SQIVND (reference sequence). CDR3: CASSTSGRRDEQFF. The sequenced part of the CDR3 DNA is TGTGCCAGTAGCACTAGCGGGAGGAGGGATGAG.

Points on this clone: The CDR3 end lies 3 residues beyond the end of the read and is filled in from the germline J gene. V is TRBV7-9 and J is TRBJ2-4; 8 bases map to TRBD1. Germline CDR1 reads SEHNR; CDR2 reads FQNEAQ (reference sequence). The CDR3 runs 14 residues. Incomplete CDR3 DNA: TGTGCCAGCAGCCCGACAGGGGTCCCCTATGGT. Translation gives CASSPTGVPYG. The CDR3 reads in full as CASSPTGVPYGQYF.

With respect to this clone: Read sequence stops 3 residues before the CDR3 end, and the germline J gene provides the missing end. The genes are TRBV11-2 and TRBJ1-2; TRBD1 matches at 10 bases. Germline V lookup: CDR1 SGHAT, CDR2 FQNNGV. CDR3 length: 13 residues. The covered CDR3 bases are TGTGCCAGCAGCTGGGACAGGGGAAGGGGC. Translation gives CASSWDRGRG. The full CDR3 is CASSWDRGRGYTF.